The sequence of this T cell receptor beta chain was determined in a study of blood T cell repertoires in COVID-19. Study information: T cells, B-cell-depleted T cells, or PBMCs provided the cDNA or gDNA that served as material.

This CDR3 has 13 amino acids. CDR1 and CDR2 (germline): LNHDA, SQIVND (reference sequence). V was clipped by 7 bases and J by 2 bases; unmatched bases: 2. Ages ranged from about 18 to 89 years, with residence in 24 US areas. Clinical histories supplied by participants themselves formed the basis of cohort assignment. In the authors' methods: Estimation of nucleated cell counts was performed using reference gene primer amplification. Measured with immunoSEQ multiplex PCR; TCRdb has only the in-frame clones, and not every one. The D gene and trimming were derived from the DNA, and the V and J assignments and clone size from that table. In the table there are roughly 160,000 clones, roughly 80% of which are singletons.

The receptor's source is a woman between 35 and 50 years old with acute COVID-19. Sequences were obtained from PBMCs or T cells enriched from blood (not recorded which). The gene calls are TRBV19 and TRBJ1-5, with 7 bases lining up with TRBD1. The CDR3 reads CASNGQGNQPQHF. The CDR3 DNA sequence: TGTGCCAGTAACGGACAGGGCAATCAGCCCCAGCATTTT.